This T cell receptor (beta chain) comes out of a study of PD-1 blockade in classical Hodgkin lymphoma. Germline CDR1 and CDR2: MGHRA and YSYEKL. CDR3 length: 15 residues. Trimming removed 0 bases from V and 0 bases from J, with 8 bases in between. Here immunoSEQ multiplex PCR was the method, and the copy in TCRdb shows in-frame clones only, minus some. Of 14,000 to 15,000 clones in the sample, 55% to 70% were seen once. No patient escaped relapse after autologous stem cell transplantation, and brentuximab vedotin exposure varied. The clonotype comes from a human donor with classical Hodgkin lymphoma. Sequenced here: peripheral blood mononuclear cells (PBMCs), sampled at baseline. The J gene is TRBJ1-1, the V gene TRBV4-1; D is uncertain. DNA of the CDR3: TGCGCCAGCAGCCAAGACGGGCGTGTGAACACTGAAGCTTTCTTT. Amino acid sequence: CASSQDGRVNTEAFF.